One sample yielded the 28 T cell receptor beta chains listed below, sequenced in a study of CXCR3-negative and CXCR3-positive naive CD8 T cells (dated by TCRdb to between 2018 and 2021). Their antigens are not known. Broad study findings and their caveats: TRB CDR3s from CXCR3-positive naive cells showed higher hydrophobicity (lower Kidera factor 4), lower energy, and higher strength and volume indices than CXCR3-negative naive cells.

The run used a NextSeq 550. The Human TCR Profiling Kit (MiLaboratory) was used to make UMI-labeled 5' RACE TRB cDNA libraries. TCRdb reprocessed the raw reads; every CDR3 protein sequence is a single record, and DNA is not supplied. The table for this sample shows 84,000 or so distinct CDR3 sequences. Less than 0.6% of the sample is taken by the ten largest. The specimen was naive CXCR3+ CD8+ T cells from blood. The sample's cell subset or site label is to be understood as: CD45RO-CCR7+CD27+CD95- naive CD8+ T cells expressing CXCR3 (TNR3+). The receptor set was obtained from a human donor in good health. Some clones in this sample may be carry-over from other donors' samples.

The gene calls are TRBV28 and TRBJ2-7. CDR1 and CDR2 (germline): MDHEN, SYDVKM. The CDR3 covers 14 residues. The CDR3 sequence: CASSQSGIGYEQYF.

The chain is built from TRBV4-3 and TRBJ2-1; with no DNA, the TCRdb D assignment of TRBD2 cannot be verified. Germline assignment: CDR1 LGHNA and CDR2 YSLEER. This CDR3 has 15 amino acids. This CDR3 reads CASSQGTSGTNEQFF.

This sequence joins TRBV7-9 and TRBJ2-3; with no DNA, the TCRdb D assignment of TRBD1 cannot be verified. This CDR3 has 15 amino acids. CDR1 and CDR2 from the germline V gene are SEHNR and FQNEAQ (reference sequence). The CDR3 reads CASSHIRQGKDTQYF.

This sequence joins TRBV5-1 and TRBJ2-5; TCRdb gives TRBD2 as the D gene, but with no DNA this cannot be confirmed. From germline, CDR1 is SGHRS and CDR2 YFSETQ. This CDR3 has 18 amino acids. CDR3 loop: CASSLTGPYRPRQETQYF.

The chain has TRBV28 and TRBJ2-7; TCRdb picks TRBD2, but there is no DNA to check that call. CDR1 and CDR2 from the germline V gene are MDHEN and SYDVKM. The length of the CDR3 is 13 residues. CDR3 region: CASELAGGSEQYF.

This chain uses TRBV7-6 with TRBJ2-7; TCRdb calls TRBD1, which cannot be checked without DNA. Looked up from germline, CDR1 is SGHVS and CDR2 is FNYEAQ. The CDR3 is made up of 15 amino acids. CDR3: CASSLGQQADYEQYF.

The chain joins TRBV4-2 to TRBJ2-3; the D call from TCRdb, TRBD2, cannot be confirmed without DNA. This CDR3 has 17 amino acids. Germline V gene data show CDR1 as LGHNA and CDR2 as YNFKEQ. CDR3 region: CASSQDGAGGRRDTQYF.

CDR3 sequence: CASISALAGVYEQYF. V usage is TRBV12-3 or TRBV12-4 and J usage is TRBJ2-7; TCRdb proposes TRBD2, but this gene call is untestable without DNA. This CDR3 spans 15 amino acids.

This rearrangement joins TRBV20-1 to TRBJ2-2. CDR1 is DFQATT and CDR2 is SNEGSKA in the germline V gene (reference sequence). CDR3 length: 12 amino acids. CDR3 protein: CSARDWDGELFF.

The gene calls are TRBV29-1 and TRBJ2-7; the TRBD2 assignment by TCRdb is unverifiable without DNA. The CDR3 is 13 amino acids. In germline, CDR1 is SQVTM, CDR2 ANQGSEA. The CDR3 loop reads CSVTGLAGYEQYF.

J is TRBJ1-1 and V is TRBV19; TCRdb selects TRBD1, and the lack of DNA leaves this call unchecked. Germline-derived CDR1 and CDR2 are LNHDA and SQIVND (reference sequence). This CDR3 is 13 amino acids long. CDR3 amino acids: CASSIDRETEAFF.

V usage is TRBV21-1 and J usage is TRBJ2-3; TCRdb names TRBD1, which stays unverified in the absence of DNA. TRBV21-1 is described as a pseudogene. The CDR3 sequence is 15 residues long. CDR3 amino acids: CASSKGGQSTDTQYF.

The chain employs TRBV5-6 and TRBJ2-6. Germline CDR1 and CDR2: SGHDT and YYEEEE. There are 11 residues in the CDR3. This CDR3 is CASSLGRVLTF.

The chain carries TRBV18 and TRBJ1-1. CDR1 and CDR2 from the germline V gene are KGHSH and LQKENI. The CDR3 is 15 amino acids. CDR3 protein: CASSPPGRVNTEAFF.

The J gene is TRBJ2-1, the V gene TRBV4-1. The CDR3 has 15 residues. CDR1 MGHRA and CDR2 YSYEKL come from the germline V gene. The CDR3 is CASSQDITAYNEQFF.

This chain links TRBV28 with TRBJ2-6; the D gene TCRdb calls, TRBD1, cannot be checked with no DNA. The CDR3 consists of 13 residues. Germline V gene lookup returns CDR1 MDHEN and CDR2 SYDVKM. The CDR3 is CASSLPEANVLTF.

The V and J genes are TRBV6-2 or TRBV6-3 and TRBJ1-5; TCRdb picks TRBD1, but there is no DNA to check that call. This CDR3 region has 15 residues. Looked up from germline, CDR1 is MNHEY and CDR2 is SVGEGT. The CDR3 reads CASSYSGTGGQPQHF.

This chain joins TRBV20-1 and TRBJ2-7; there is no DNA to check the TCRdb D call of TRBD1. From germline, CDR1 is DFQATT and CDR2 SNEGSKA (reference sequence). The CDR3 runs to 15 residues. The CDR3 is CSARDGDRVSYEQYF.

The chain is built from TRBV6-2 or TRBV6-3 and TRBJ2-3; the D gene TCRdb calls, TRBD2, cannot be checked with no DNA. CDR3 length: 16 residues. From germline, CDR1 is MNHEY and CDR2 SVGEGT. CDR3 residues: CASKGEASGSTDTQYF.

V usage is TRBV4-1 and J usage is TRBJ2-7. The V gene's germline CDR1 is MGHRA and CDR2 YSYEKL. The CDR3 is 14 residues long. CDR3: CASSQAGGPYEQYF.

V gene TRBV6-6 combines with J gene TRBJ2-1; lacking DNA, the TRBD2 call made by TCRdb goes unchecked. In germline, CDR1 is MNHNY, CDR2 SVGAGI (reference sequence). This CDR3 is built from 16 residues. Here the CDR3 reads CASSYSSLLLDNEQFF.

The CDR3 spells CASSHTRPYEQYF. The chain combines TRBV7-8 with TRBJ2-7. This CDR3 is 13 amino acids long. Germline V gene sequence: CDR1 SGHVS, CDR2 FQNEAQ.

The chain couples TRBV25-1 to TRBJ2-1; TCRdb's assignment of TRBD2 cannot be checked, as there is no DNA. Germline values: CDR1 MGHDK, CDR2 SYGVNS. This CDR3 is built from 15 residues. CDR3 protein: CASSDLTRPNNEQFF. The whole variable domain, filled in from reference TRBV25-1 and TRBJ2-1, reads EADIYQTPRYLVIGTGKKITLECSQTMGHDKMYWYQQDPGMELHLIHYSYGVNSTEKGDLSSESTVSRIRTEHFPLTLESARPSHTSQYLCASSDLTRPNNEQFFGPGTRLTVL.

V is TRBV6-6 and J is TRBJ2-3. The CDR3 sequence is 15 residues long. The germline V gene has CDR1 MNHNY and CDR2 SVGAGI (reference sequence). The CDR3 region is CASRRYNRRPDTQYF.

The V gene is TRBV30, the J gene TRBJ2-1. Germline CDR1 is GTSNPN and CDR2 is SVGIG (reference sequence). This CDR3 has 17 residues. CDR3 region: CAWSTTLRESSYNEQFF.

The chain joins TRBV5-1 to TRBJ1-5. Germline values: CDR1 SGHRS, CDR2 YFSETQ. This CDR3 region has 15 residues. The CDR3: CASSLSPGNNQPQHF.

V is TRBV7-9 and J is TRBJ1-1. Germline values: CDR1 SEHNR, CDR2 FQNEAQ (reference sequence). The CDR3 covers 17 residues. CDR3 loop: CASSLLYEDPMDTEAFF. Filled out from reference TRBV7-9 and TRBJ1-1, the complete variable domain reads DTGVSQNPRHKITKRGQNVTFRCDPISEHNRLYWYRQTLGQGPEFLTYFQNEAQLEKSRLLSDRFSAERPKGSFSTLEIQRTEQGDSAMYLCASSLLYEDPMDTEAFFGQGTRLTVV.

CDR3 protein: CASSYEGGYNEQFF. This rearrangement joins TRBV7-9 to TRBJ2-1; TCRdb outputs TRBD2, but without DNA this stays unchecked. Looked up from germline, CDR1 is SEHNR and CDR2 is FQNEAQ (reference sequence). The CDR3 spans 14 residues. Filled out from reference TRBV7-9 and TRBJ2-1, the complete variable domain reads DTGVSQNPRHKITKRGQNVTFRCDPISEHNRLYWYRQTLGQGPEFLTYFQNEAQLEKSRLLSDRFSAERPKGSFSTLEIQRTEQGDSAMYLCASSYEGGYNEQFFGPGTRLTVL.